Listed here is a single T cell receptor (beta chain). Antigen unknown. These data originate in a study of shared clonotypes between healthy human individuals. Study-wide points: Among donors, sharing of clonotypes was expected to be affected by sequencing depth. Larger estimated richness was generally recorded for naive subsets relative to memory subsets.

Every subset's genomic DNA went evenly onto several immunoSEQ plates. Repertoires were generated with immunoSEQ multiplex PCR, while TCRdb's copy carries only in-frame clones and drops some. The sample has millions of clones, over 85% seen once. The sequence came from a man between 18 and 29 years old in good health. The sequencing sample was made of naive CD4+ T cells sorted from blood. The subset here: CD45RA+ positively selected.

CDR3 sequence: CASSLGAGGREQYF. Here the CDR3 DNA reads TGTGCCAGCAGCTTAGGGGCAGGGGGCCGCGAGCAGTACTTC. This chain uses TRBV7-9 with TRBJ2-7, with 8 bases aligning to TRBD1. CDR1 is SEHNR and CDR2 is FQNEAQ in the germline V gene (reference sequence). Trimming removed 1 base from V and 6 bases from J; junction bases left unmatched: 5. The CDR3 is made up of 14 amino acids.